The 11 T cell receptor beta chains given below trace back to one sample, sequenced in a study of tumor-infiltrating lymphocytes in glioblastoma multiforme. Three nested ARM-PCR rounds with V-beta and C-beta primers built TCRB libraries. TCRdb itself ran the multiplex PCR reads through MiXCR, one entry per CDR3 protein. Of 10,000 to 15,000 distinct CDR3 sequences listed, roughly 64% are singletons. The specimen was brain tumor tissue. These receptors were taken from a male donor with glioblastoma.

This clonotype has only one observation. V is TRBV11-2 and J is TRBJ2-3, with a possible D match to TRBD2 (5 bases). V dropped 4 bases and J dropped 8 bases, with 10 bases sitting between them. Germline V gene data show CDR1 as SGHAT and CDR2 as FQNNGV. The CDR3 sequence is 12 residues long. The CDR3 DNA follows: TGTGCCAGCAGCTCACTAGTTGGTACGCAGTATTTT. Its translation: CASSSLVGTQYF.

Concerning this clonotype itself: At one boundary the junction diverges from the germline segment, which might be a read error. CDR3 nucleotide sequence: TGTGCCATCAATGCAGGCGGAAACTACGAGCAGTATTTC. Protein product: CAINAGGNYEQYF. The chain couples TRBV10-3 to TRBJ2-7; D gene uncertain. The length of the CDR3 is 13 residues. Germline assignment: CDR1 ENHRY and CDR2 SYGVKD.

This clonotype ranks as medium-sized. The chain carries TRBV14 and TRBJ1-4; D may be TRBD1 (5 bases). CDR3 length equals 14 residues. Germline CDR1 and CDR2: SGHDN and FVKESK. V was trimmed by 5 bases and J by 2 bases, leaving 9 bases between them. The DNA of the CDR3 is TGTGCCAGCAGCTCGGGGGTGACTAATGAAAAACTGTTTTTT. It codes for CASSSGVTNEKLFF.

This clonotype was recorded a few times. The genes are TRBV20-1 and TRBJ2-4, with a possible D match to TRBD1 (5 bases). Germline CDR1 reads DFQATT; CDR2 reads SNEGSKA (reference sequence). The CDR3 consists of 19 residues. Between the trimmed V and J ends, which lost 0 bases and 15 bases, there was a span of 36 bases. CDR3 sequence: CSARDPDKGIRKAKNIRYF. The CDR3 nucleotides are TGCAGTGCTAGAGACCCGGACAAGGGGATTCGGAAAGCCAAAAACATACGGTACTTC.

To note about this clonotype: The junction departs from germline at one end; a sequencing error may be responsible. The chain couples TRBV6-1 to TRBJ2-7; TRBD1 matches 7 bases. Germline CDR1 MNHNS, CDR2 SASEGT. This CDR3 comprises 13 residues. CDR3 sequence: CSSSRDSSYEHYF. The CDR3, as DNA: TGTTCCAGCTCCCGGGACAGCTCCTACGAGCATTACTTC.

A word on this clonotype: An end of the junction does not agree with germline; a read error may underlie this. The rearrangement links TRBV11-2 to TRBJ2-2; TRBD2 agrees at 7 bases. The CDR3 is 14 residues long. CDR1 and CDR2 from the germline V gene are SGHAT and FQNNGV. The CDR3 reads CASSHGLGPGELFF. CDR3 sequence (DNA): TGTGCCAGCAGCCACGGACTAGGCCCCGGTGAGCTATTTTTT.

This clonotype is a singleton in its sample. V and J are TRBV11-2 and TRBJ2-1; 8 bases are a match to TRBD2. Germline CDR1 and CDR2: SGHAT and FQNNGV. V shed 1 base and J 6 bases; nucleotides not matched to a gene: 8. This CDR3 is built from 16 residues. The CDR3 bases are TGTGCCAGCAGCTTAGTTACGGGAGGGGCCACCAATGAGCAGTTCTTC. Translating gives CASSLVTGGATNEQFF.

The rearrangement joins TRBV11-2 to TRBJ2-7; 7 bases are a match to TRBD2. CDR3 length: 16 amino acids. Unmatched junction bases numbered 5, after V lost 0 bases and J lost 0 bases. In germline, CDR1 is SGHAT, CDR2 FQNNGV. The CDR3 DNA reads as TGTGCCAGCAGCTTAGATGGCGGGAGTTACTCCTACGAGCAGTACTTC. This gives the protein CASSLDGGSYSYEQYF. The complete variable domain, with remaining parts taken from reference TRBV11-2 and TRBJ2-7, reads EAGVAQSPRYKIIEKRQSVAFWCNPISGHATLYWYQQILGQGPKLLIQFQNNGVVDDSQLPKDRFSAERLKGVDSTLKIQPAKLEDSAVYLCASSLDGGSYSYEQYFGPGTRLTVT.

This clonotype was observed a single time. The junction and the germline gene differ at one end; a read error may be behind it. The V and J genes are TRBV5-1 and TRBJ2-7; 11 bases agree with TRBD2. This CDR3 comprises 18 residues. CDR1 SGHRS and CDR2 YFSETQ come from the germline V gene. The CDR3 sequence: CASSLVGTSGRAVYGQYF. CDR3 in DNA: TGCGCCAGCAGCTTGGTCGGGACTAGCGGAAGGGCTGTCTACGGGCAGTACTTC.

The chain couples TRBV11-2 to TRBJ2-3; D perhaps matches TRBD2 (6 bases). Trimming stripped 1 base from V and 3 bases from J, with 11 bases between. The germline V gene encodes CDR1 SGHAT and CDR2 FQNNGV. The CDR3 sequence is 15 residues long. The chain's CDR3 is CASSLGVLATDTQYF. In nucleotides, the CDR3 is TGTGCCAGCAGCTTAGGGGTTCTAGCGACAGATACGCAGTATTTT.

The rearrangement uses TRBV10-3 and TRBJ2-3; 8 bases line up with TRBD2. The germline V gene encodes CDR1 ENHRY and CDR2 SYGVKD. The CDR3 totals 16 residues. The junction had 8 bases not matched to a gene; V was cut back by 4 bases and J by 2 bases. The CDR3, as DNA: TGTGCCATCAGTGGGGAGCGGGAGACTTACACAGATACGCAGTATTTT. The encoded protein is CAISGERETYTDTQYF.